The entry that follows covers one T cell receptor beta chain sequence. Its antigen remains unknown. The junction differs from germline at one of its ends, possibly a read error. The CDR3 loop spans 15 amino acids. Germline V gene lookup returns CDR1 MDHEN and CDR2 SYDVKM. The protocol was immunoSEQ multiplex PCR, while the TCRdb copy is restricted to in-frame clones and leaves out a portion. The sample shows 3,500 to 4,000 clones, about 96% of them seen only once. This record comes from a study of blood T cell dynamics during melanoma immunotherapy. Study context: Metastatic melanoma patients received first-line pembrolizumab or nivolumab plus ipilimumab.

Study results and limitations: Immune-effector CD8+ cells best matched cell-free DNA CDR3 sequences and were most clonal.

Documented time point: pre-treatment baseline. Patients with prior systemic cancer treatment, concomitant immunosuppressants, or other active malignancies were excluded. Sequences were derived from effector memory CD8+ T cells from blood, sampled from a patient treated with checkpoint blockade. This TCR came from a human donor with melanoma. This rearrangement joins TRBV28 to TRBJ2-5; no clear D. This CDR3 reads CANSLGLGNQETQYF. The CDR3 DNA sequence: TGTGCCAACAGTTTAGGATTGGGGAACCAAGAGACCCAGTACTTC.